These T cell receptor beta chains were read from a single sample in a study of T cell responses to AZD1222 COVID-19 vaccine. Here immunoSEQ multiplex PCR was the method, and the copy in TCRdb shows in-frame clones only, minus some. The table shows approximately 110,000 clones, with 70% to 90% occurring only once. This sample comprised peripheral blood, obtained on day 0 of AZD1222 vaccination. All receptors derive from an adult in good health. CDR3s leave out the opening cysteine and the closing phenylalanine or tryptophan.

V,CDR3
TRBV10-3,ATHHRVDEQF
TRBV7-8,ASSPSPGREAF
TRBV6-1,ASSDTGTAPFEQF
TRBV3-1/TRBV3-2,ASSRGTSGSGEQY
TRBV6-1,ASSEAGRGKDSPLH
TRBV12-3/TRBV12-4,ASTSGIEAF
TRBV6-4,ASSDRQGGGYT
TRBV4-1,ASSQVRAEKLF
TRBV27,ASSEAGATNEKLF
TRBV7-3,ASSLNGAGTTDTQY
TRBV3-1/TRBV3-2,ASSQPFLGDTEAF
TRBV2,ASKGYSYNEQF
TRBV6-5,ASSTRQGLTGELF
TRBV2,ASSSTDTQY
TRBV27,ASSWGTGNQPQH
TRBV5-6,ASSLAGHQPQH
TRBV10-3,AISENAETQY
TRBV15,ATSRRQYSNQPQH
TRBV7-9,ASSLVGGAATNEKLF
TRBV6-1,ASSDRVISAGSSYNSPLH
TRBV29-1,SVTGEETQY
TRBV27,ASSPLGQMPNQPQH
TRBV25-1,ASSDRSYEQY
TRBV7-9,ASSPSQGPKHNEQF
TRBV6-5,ASTLAGGTDTQY
TRBV19,ASKTGTGNQPQH
TRBV5-6,ASSLDTGWRGYT
TRBV28,ASSETLGAKNIQY
TRBV21-1,ASRNNRGNEKLF
TRBV30,AWSLSGSTYQETQY
TRBV5-1,ASRRDGGLTDTQY
TRBV11-2,ASSYDRESYEQY
TRBV18,ASSPSGEKLF
TRBV11-2,ASSFGTHQETQY
TRBV2,ASSEGAGMNTEAF
TRBV5-5,ASSLVESDRGN
TRBV29-1,SVPPPTGGQETQY
TRBV7-9,ASSLERDIEGNTIY
TRBV5-1,ASSLGSGNYEQY
TRBV27,ASSFEGQGFHEQF
TRBV19,ASSIARVGYT
TRBV27,ASSLRASSYNSPLH
TRBV7-2,ASSLVSGGTGELF
TRBV29-1,SGRSLGTGELF
TRBV28,ASSFLSSYNEQF
TRBV10-3,AISESGGPNTEAF
TRBV10-1,ASAVVGRAYEQY
TRBV6-5,ASKGGGNQPQH
TRBV5-8,ASSLASGVSYEQY
TRBV28,ATLSGTEAF
TRBV19,ATFSGGSYNEQF
TRBV7-6,ASSLVVSGVPNTGELF
TRBV3-1/TRBV3-2,ASSLTGQGIDEQY
TRBV19,ASSGGREAGELF